This TCR beta chain is from a study of cytomegalovirus exposure and HLA in healthy donors. Study-level results: Most TCR sequences were seen very rarely across donors, but some public TCRs occurred in many.

Points on this clone: The antigen remains unidentified.

V lost 5 bases to trimming and J lost 8 bases, with 16 bases between them. Germline V gene data show CDR1 as SGHTA and CDR2 as FQGTGA. This CDR3 spans 14 amino acids. This table comes from immunoSEQ multiplex PCR, and its TCRdb copy is limited to in-frame clones, with some not included. The table shows 150,000 to 180,000 clones, with around 84% occurring only once. V and J are TRBV7-3 and TRBJ2-1; TRBD2 might be the D (6 bases). Sequencing was done on a sample of PBMCs. This TCR came from a human donor in good health. CDR3 bases: TGTGCCAGCAGCGTAAAAAGCGGGCCCCATGAGCAGTTCTTC. It is translated as CASSVKSGPHEQFF. The whole variable domain, filled in from reference TRBV7-3 and TRBJ2-1, reads GAGVSQTPSNKVTEKGKYVELRCDPISGHTALYWYRQSLGQGPEFLIYFQGTGAADDSGLPNDRFFAVRPEGSVSTLKIQRTERGDSAVYLCASSVKSGPHEQFFGPGTRLTVL.